The subject of this entry is one T cell receptor beta chain. This sample is drawn from a study of cytotoxic CD8 clonotypes in ibrutinib-treated CLL. The V gene's germline CDR1 is SGHVS and CDR2 FQNEAQ. V gave up 2 bases and J gave up 2 bases, with 19 bases separating them. The CDR3 extends over 17 amino acids. Method: immunoSEQ multiplex PCR; TCRdb's copy keeps in-frame clones and lacks some. The sample carries hundreds of thousands of clones, about three quarters recorded once. V usage is TRBV7-8 and J usage is TRBJ2-7; a possible D gene is TRBD2 (6 bases). This material consisted of PBMCs, taken after 24 months of ibrutinib treatment. This TCR was sampled from a human donor with chronic lymphocytic leukemia. As DNA, the CDR3 is TGTGCCAGCAGCTTACCGCGGGTCGGGGGTGTAACCTACGAGCAGTACTTC. This sequence encodes CASSLPRVGGVTYEQYF. Variable domain in full (rest from reference TRBV7-8 and TRBJ2-7): GAGVSQSPRYKVAKRGQDVALRCDPISGHVSLFWYQQALGQGPEFLTYFQNEAQLDKSGLPSDRFFAERPEGSVSTLKIQRTQQEDSAVYLCASSLPRVGGVTYEQYFGPGTRLTVT.